This T cell receptor beta chain was obtained from a study of T cell changes during pregnancy in multiple sclerosis. Produced via immunoSEQ multiplex PCR; TCRdb's table is partial and in-frame only. The data show about 100,000 clones, about 89% seen once. V trimming: 6 bases; J trimming: 9 bases; junction bases outside the gene matches: 12. The germline V gene has CDR1 MNHEY and CDR2 SVGAGI. The CDR3 runs to 15 residues. The rearrangement uses TRBV6-5 and TRBJ2-1; 9 bases fit TRBD2. The clonotype comes from a female donor with multiple sclerosis, enrolled in a pregnancy study. The material was peripheral blood, obtained after pregnancy. The CDR3 DNA reads as TGTGCCAGCAGAACGCCGGGACTAGCCGCGGCTGAGCAGTTCTTC. Protein sequence: CASRTPGLAAAEQFF.